The T cell receptor (beta chain) under discussion was sequenced for a study of Graves' ophthalmopathy and Graves' hyperthyroidism. Study-wide points: Clonotypes were expanded in thyroid at above 0.001 frequency, and most also appeared in blood.

This CDR3 region has 16 residues. Germline CDR1 is SNHLY and CDR2 is FYNNEI. Trimming removed 7 bases from V and 7 bases from J, with 20 bases in between. RNA transcripts provided the template for amplifying TCR beta CDR3 regions. HTBI-primed RT-PCR formed the first round, and a multiplex PCR formed the second. TCRdb passed the multiplex PCR reads through MiXCR, listing each CDR3 protein once. Seen here are about 620,000 distinct CDR3 sequences, 20% to 25% observed once, and the top ten hold approximately 6.5%. In the case of this clonotype: The antigen is unknown.

The chain couples TRBV2 to TRBJ1-6, with D possibly matching TRBD1 (5 bases). The clonotype was recovered from a woman between 18 and 30 years old with stable Graves' hyperthyroidism. Some clones in this sample may be carry-over from other donors' samples. The sample consisted of peripheral blood. The chain's CDR3 is CASTPDRPRNNSPLHF. CDR3 DNA: TGTGCCAGCACCCCAGACAGACCTAGAAACAATTCACCCCTCCACTTT. The full variable domain, with the rest looked up from reference TRBV2 and TRBJ1-6, is EPEVTQTPSHQVTQMGQEVILRCVPISNHLYFYWYRQILGQKVEFLVSFYNNEISEKSEIFDDQFSVERPDGSNFTLKIRSTKLEDSAMYFCASTPDRPRNNSPLHFGNGTRLTVT.